The entry that follows covers one TCR beta chain sequence. The data belong to a study of blood T cell repertoires in COVID-19. TCRdb keeps only in-frame clones here, not all; method: immunoSEQ multiplex PCR. The sample lists under 55,000 clones; approximately 84% were seen once. The CDR3 spans 15 residues. V was pared by 5 bases and J by 0 bases, with 10 bases between. Germline V CDR1 and CDR2: SGHTA, FQGNSA. The chain combines TRBV7-2 with TRBJ2-2; tentative D call: TRBD2 (6 bases). The sample taken for sequencing was peripheral blood. This clonotype originated in a human donor in a cohort sampled during active COVID-19. The CDR3 coding sequence is TGTGCCAGCAGCCTCCGGACTACGAACACCGGGGAGCTGTTTTTT. Protein product: CASSLRTTNTGELFF.